A selection of T cell receptor beta chains follows, all from one sample in a study of T-cell memory formation after mild COVID-19. TCRdb recomputed calls from the 5' RACE reads with MiXCR, one row per CDR3 protein. Counted here are 400,000 or so distinct CDR3 sequences, around 19% occurring once; the ten biggest clones make up around 8.4%. The sample comprised PBMCs or a T cell subset sorted from them (not recorded which). These receptor sequences come from an adult woman who had mild COVID-19 (a few samples of this study predate the infection). Cell type and time point are not known. CDR3s include the opening cysteine and the closing phenylalanine or tryptophan. Fields, in order: J gene, V gene, clone size, D gene, CDR3 length, CDR3 DNA, CDR3 protein. D genes are given only for firm matches. The listing skips clone size in some rows; elsewhere it reads once, few, many or a size class.

TRBJ1-2	TRBV6-5	few	TRBD1	17	TGTGCCAGCAGTTACTCCGGTCCGAGGGGGCGATCCTATGGCTACACCTTC	CASSYSGPRGRSYGYTF
TRBJ1-1	TRBV12-3/TRBV12-4	few	.	15	TGTGCCAGCAGTCCCTCGCGAGGGGGATCAACTGAAGCTTTCTTT	CASSPSRGGSTEAFF
TRBJ1-5	TRBV15	.	.	14	TGTGCCACCAGCGAACGTTTATCGGGTCAGCCCCAGCATTTT	CATSERLSGQPQHF
TRBJ2-6	TRBV19	few	TRBD1	20	TGTGCCAGTAGTAGTCGGGACAGGGTTAGGGGAAGCTCTGGGGCCAACGTCCTGACTTTC	CASSSRDRVRGSSGANVLTF
TRBJ1-1	TRBV29-1	.	.	13	TGCAGCGTTTGGACCCTTCGGGACACTGAAGCTTTCTTT	CSVWTLRDTEAFF
TRBJ1-2	TRBV5-1	few	.	15	TGCGCCAGCAGCTTGGTCCCACAGGGTAACTATGGCTACACCTTC	CASSLVPQGNYGYTF
TRBJ2-3	TRBV7-2	.	.	11	TGTGCCAGTGGAGCAGTGGATACGCAGTATTTT	CASGAVDTQYF
TRBJ1-1	TRBV12-3/TRBV12-4	.	.	16	TGTGCCAGCAGTCCGATGACAGGCAGCCTGAACACTGAAGCTTTCTTT	CASSPMTGSLNTEAFF
TRBJ2-7	TRBV19	.	TRBD2	15	TGTGCCAGTATCAGTTCGGCTAGCGGATCCTACGAGCAGTACTTC	CASISSASGSYEQYF
TRBJ1-2	TRBV11-2	.	.	15	TGTGCCAGCAGCTTAGAAGGTCCAGGGACGTATGGCTACACCTTC	CASSLEGPGTYGYTF
TRBJ1-5	TRBV7-9	few	TRBD1	15	TGTGCCAGCGGAAGTGCCGGGACAGGCAATCAGCCCCAGCATTTT	CASGSAGTGNQPQHF
TRBJ1-2	TRBV9	.	TRBD1	14	TGTGCCAGCAGCGGGACAGGGACCAACTATGGCTACACCTTC	CASSGTGTNYGYTF
TRBJ2-5	TRBV12-3/TRBV12-4	.	.	14	TGTGCCAGCAGTTTGGGCAGGGTCCAAGAGACCCAGTACTTC	CASSLGRVQETQYF
TRBJ2-1	TRBV7-6	.	.	11	TGTGCCAGCAGCTCCAACGATGAGCAGTTCTTC	CASSSNDEQFF
TRBJ2-1	TRBV6-5	many	.	11	TGTGCCAGCAGTTATGGCAATGAGCAGTTCTTC	CASSYGNEQFF
TRBJ1-1	TRBV5-1	few	.	16	TGCGCCAGCAGCCCGGGTGGGGGGGGCCGGGGCGCTGAAGCTTTCTTT	CASSPGGGGRGAEAFF
TRBJ2-7	TRBV7-9	few	TRBD2	19	TGTGCCAGCAGCTTAGTTGGCTCCGGGACTAGCGGGGCCACCTACGAGCAGTACTTC	CASSLVGSGTSGATYEQYF
TRBJ2-7	TRBV5-1	few	.	16	TGCGCCAGCAGTCTCCCGGGCGCAGGAGACTCCTACGAGCAGTACTTC	CASSLPGAGDSYEQYF
TRBJ2-5	TRBV7-2	.	TRBD2	14	TGTGCCAGCAGCCCTAGCGGGACACAAGAGACCCAGTACTTC	CASSPSGTQETQYF
TRBJ2-1	TRBV7-9	.	.	16	TGTGCCAGCAGCTTCACAACTAGCCCCCCTTACAATGAGCAGTTCTTC	CASSFTTSPPYNEQFF
TRBJ1-5	TRBV9	.	.	15	TGTGCCAGCAGCGTAGGCCAGGGTTCGAATCAGCCCCAGCATTTT	CASSVGQGSNQPQHF
TRBJ1-5	TRBV12-3/TRBV12-4	.	.	14	TGTGCCAGCAAGGGGACGGCGGCCTCTCAGCCCCAGCATTTT	CASKGTAASQPQHF
TRBJ2-4	TRBV27	.	.	17	TGTGCCAGCAGTTCAGGTTTTTTCGGAGTTCCCAAAAACATTCAGTACTTC	CASSSGFFGVPKNIQYF
TRBJ2-6	TRBV9	.	.	18	TGTGCCAGCAGCGTAAGAGGGGCCGGAAGCTCTGGGGCCAACGTCCTGACTTTC	CASSVRGAGSSGANVLTF
TRBJ2-3	TRBV24-1	.	.	13	TGTGCCACCAGCGGGGGACCCACAGATACGCAGTATTTT	CATSGGPTDTQYF
TRBJ1-2	TRBV15	few	.	14	TGTGCCACCAGCACCTCCCGGGACAACTATGGCTACACCTTC	CATSTSRDNYGYTF
TRBJ1-1	TRBV10-3	.	.	13	TGTGCCGCGGACTCAGGGAGCGGCACTGAAGCTTTCTTT	CAADSGSGTEAFF
TRBJ1-1	TRBV20-1	few	.	12	TGCAGTGCTAGCGACGGAGGAACTGAAGCTTTCTTT	CSASDGGTEAFF
TRBJ1-1	TRBV6-5	few	.	16	TGTGCCAGCAGTTACTCGGACTATGCCCAGAACACTGAAGCTTTCTTT	CASSYSDYAQNTEAFF
TRBJ2-1	TRBV5-5	.	.	14	TGTGCCAGCAGCTCCCAGGCCAGCCCGAATGAGCAGTTCTTC	CASSSQASPNEQFF
TRBJ2-7	TRBV5-1	.	TRBD1	14	TGCGCCAGCAGCTTCTCGGACAGGCCTCGTGAGCAGTACTTC	CASSFSDRPREQYF
TRBJ2-3	TRBV11-2	few	TRBD2	15	TGTGCCAGCAGCTTAACGAGCGGGAGGGGGGATACGCAGTATTTT	CASSLTSGRGDTQYF
TRBJ2-7	TRBV20-1	.	.	13	TGCAGTGCGCAACAGGGTCCCCTCTACGAGCAGTACTTC	CSAQQGPLYEQYF
TRBJ2-7	TRBV2	.	TRBD2	14	TGTGCCAGCAGTGCGACTAGCGGGACCTACGAGCAGTACTTC	CASSATSGTYEQYF
TRBJ2-1	TRBV6-6	.	TRBD2	19	TGTGCCAGCAGACCTTATCCGGGACTAGCGGGAGGAACGTACAATGAGCAGTTCTTC	CASRPYPGLAGGTYNEQFF
TRBJ2-5	TRBV7-9	.	.	14	TGTGCCAGCAGTTGGACCACAAGACGAGAGACCCAGTACTTC	CASSWTTRRETQYF
TRBJ1-1	TRBV4-1	few	TRBD1	14	TGCGCCAGCAGCCACGGACAGGGGGAGACTGAAGCTTTCTTT	CASSHGQGETEAFF
TRBJ1-1	TRBV2	.	TRBD1	14	TGTGCCAGCAACAAAGAACGGACAGGGCGGGAAGCTTTCTTT	CASNKERTGREAFF
TRBJ2-5	TRBV6-5	few	TRBD1	15	TGTGCCAGCAGCGAACGAGGGGGCGGTCAAGAGACCCAGTACTTC	CASSERGGGQETQYF
TRBJ2-3	TRBV4-1	.	.	13	TGCGCCAGCAGCCAAGATTGGGGCAAGACGCAGTATTTT	CASSQDWGKTQYF
TRBJ1-2	TRBV4-1	.	.	16	TGCGCCAGCAGCCACGGCTCTACAGGGTGGGACTATGGCTACACCTTC	CASSHGSTGWDYGYTF
TRBJ1-5	TRBV21-1	few	.	19	TGTGCCAGCAGCAAAGAGTGGCCCAACAGACACCGTAGCAATCAGCCCCAGCATTTT	CASSKEWPNRHRSNQPQHF
TRBJ1-1	TRBV18	.	TRBD1	17	TGTGCCAGCTCACCTCCGGGACAGGGGATAAGTAACACTGAAGCTTTCTTT	CASSPPGQGISNTEAFF
TRBJ1-1	TRBV4-1	few	.	14	TGCGCCAGCAGCCTTCATTACATAGACACTGAAGCTTTCTTT	CASSLHYIDTEAFF
TRBJ1-1	TRBV7-9	.	.	15	TGTGCCAGCAGCAAGCTTGAGTCGGGGCTCACTGAAGCTTTCTTT	CASSKLESGLTEAFF
TRBJ2-3	TRBV7-3	.	TRBD1	15	TGTGCCAGCAGCTGGGACAGGGGGCTAGCAGATACGCAGTATTTT	CASSWDRGLADTQYF
TRBJ2-7	TRBV7-8	many	.	12	TGTGCCAGCAGCTTAGCACGATGGGAGCAGTACTTC	CASSLARWEQYF
TRBJ1-4	TRBV7-8	.	.	15	TGTGCCAGCAGCCCCTTTAGGACAACTAATGAAAAACTGTTTTTT	CASSPFRTTNEKLFF
TRBJ2-6	TRBV18	few	.	18	TGTGCCAGCTCACCACGGTCGGCAGGGAGGTCTGGGGCCAACGTCCTGACTTTC	CASSPRSAGRSGANVLTF
TRBJ2-3	TRBV3-1	few	.	12	TGTGCCAGCAGCCATCGGACAAATACGCAGTATTTT	CASSHRTNTQYF
TRBJ2-2	TRBV7-2	few	.	17	TGTGCCAGCAGCTTAAGGGGGGGCAGGGTGAACACCGGGGAGCTGTTTTTT	CASSLRGGRVNTGELFF
TRBJ2-5	TRBV14	.	.	12	TGTGCCAGCAGCCAAGTTGAAAAGACCCAGTACTTC	CASSQVEKTQYF
TRBJ2-2	TRBV7-2	few	.	16	TGTGCCAGCAGCGTCGTTAGCACGGAGGGTGCCGGGGAGCTGTTTTTT	CASSVVSTEGAGELFF
TRBJ1-2	TRBV5-1	.	.	15	TGCGCCAGCACCCCATCGGCGCACGTAAACTATGGCTACACCTTC	CASTPSAHVNYGYTF
TRBJ1-1	TRBV18	few	TRBD1	17	TGTGCCAGCTCACCAAGAGGACAGGGGGCAATGAACACTGAAGCTTTCTTT	CASSPRGQGAMNTEAFF
TRBJ1-1	TRBV12-3/TRBV12-4	many	.	12	TGTGCCAGCAGCCAGGGGAACACTGAAGCTTTCTTT	CASSQGNTEAFF
TRBJ1-5	TRBV7-9	few	.	15	TGTGCCAGCAGCCCACAGGGAGGGAGCAATCAGCCCCAGCATTTT	CASSPQGGSNQPQHF
TRBJ2-2	TRBV12-3/TRBV12-4	few	.	14	TGTGCCAGCAGCCTGTCAGCGGTAACCGGGGAGCTGTTTTTT	CASSLSAVTGELFF